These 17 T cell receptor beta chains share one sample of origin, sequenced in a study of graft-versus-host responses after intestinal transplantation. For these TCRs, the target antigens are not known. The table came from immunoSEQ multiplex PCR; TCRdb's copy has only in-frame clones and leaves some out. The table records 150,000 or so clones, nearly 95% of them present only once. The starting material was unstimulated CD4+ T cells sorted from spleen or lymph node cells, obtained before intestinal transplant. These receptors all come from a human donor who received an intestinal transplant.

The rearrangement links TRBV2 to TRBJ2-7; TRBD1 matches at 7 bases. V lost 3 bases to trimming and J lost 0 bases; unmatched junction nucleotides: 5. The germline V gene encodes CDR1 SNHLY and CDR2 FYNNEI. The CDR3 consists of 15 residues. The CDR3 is CASSELGQLSYEQYF. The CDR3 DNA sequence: TGTGCCAGCAGTGAGTTGGGACAGCTCTCCTACGAGCAGTACTTC.

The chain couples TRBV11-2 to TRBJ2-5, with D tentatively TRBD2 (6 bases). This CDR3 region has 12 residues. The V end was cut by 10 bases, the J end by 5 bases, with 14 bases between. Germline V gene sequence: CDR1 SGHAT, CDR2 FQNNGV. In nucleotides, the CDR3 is TGTGCCACCCTCGGGGCGGGGGAGACCCAGTACTTC. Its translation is CATLGAGETQYF.

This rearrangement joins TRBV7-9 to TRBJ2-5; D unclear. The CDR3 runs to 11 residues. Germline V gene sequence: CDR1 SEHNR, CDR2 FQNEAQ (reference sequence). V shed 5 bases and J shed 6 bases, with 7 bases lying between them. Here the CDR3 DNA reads TGTGCCAGCAGCCCTCAACAGACCCAGTACTTC. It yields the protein CASSPQQTQYF. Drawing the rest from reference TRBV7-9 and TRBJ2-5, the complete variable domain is DTGVSQNPRHKITKRGQNVTFRCDPISEHNRLYWYRQTLGQGPEFLTYFQNEAQLEKSRLLSDRFSAERPKGSFSTLEIQRTEQGDSAMYLCASSPQQTQYFGPGTRLLVL.

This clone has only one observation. The CDR3 DNA sequence: TGTGCCAGCATGTCCCCTCCTTACGAGCAGTACTTC. It yields the protein CASMSPPYEQYF. V usage is TRBV28 and J usage is TRBJ2-7; the D is unclear. CDR1 MDHEN and CDR2 SYDVKM come from the germline V gene. CDR3 length: 12 amino acids. With 7 bases removed from V and 4 bases from J, the gap between germline ends came to 11 bases.

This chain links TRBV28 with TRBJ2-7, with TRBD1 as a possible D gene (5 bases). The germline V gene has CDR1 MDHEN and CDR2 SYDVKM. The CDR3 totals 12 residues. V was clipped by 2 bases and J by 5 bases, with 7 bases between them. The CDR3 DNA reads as TGTGCCAGCAGTTTACAGGGCCACGAGCAGTACTTC. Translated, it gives CASSLQGHEQYF.

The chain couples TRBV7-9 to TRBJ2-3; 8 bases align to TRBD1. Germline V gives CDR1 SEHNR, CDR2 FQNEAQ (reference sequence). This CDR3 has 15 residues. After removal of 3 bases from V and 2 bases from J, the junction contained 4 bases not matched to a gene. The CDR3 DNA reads TGTGCCAGCAGCTTGACAGGGGTGCTCACAGATACGCAGTATTTT. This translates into CASSLTGVLTDTQYF.

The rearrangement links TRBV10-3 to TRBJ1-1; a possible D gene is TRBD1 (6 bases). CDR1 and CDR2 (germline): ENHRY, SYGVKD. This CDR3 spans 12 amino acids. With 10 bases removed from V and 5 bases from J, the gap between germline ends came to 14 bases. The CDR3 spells CATSTGGTEAFF. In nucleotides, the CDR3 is TGTGCCACCTCGACAGGAGGGACTGAAGCTTTCTTT.

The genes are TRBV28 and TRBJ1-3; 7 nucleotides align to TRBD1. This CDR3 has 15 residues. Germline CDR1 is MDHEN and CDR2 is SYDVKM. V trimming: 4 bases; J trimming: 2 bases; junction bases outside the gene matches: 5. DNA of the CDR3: TGTGCCAGCAGTTCTACGGGGACAGCTGGAAACACCATATATTTT. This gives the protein CASSSTGTAGNTIYF.

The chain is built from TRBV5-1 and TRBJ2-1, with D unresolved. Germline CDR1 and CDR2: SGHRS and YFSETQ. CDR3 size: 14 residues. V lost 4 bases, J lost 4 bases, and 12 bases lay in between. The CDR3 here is CASSRLVEYNEQFF. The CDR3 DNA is TGCGCCAGCAGCCGTCTAGTGGAGTACAATGAGCAGTTCTTC.

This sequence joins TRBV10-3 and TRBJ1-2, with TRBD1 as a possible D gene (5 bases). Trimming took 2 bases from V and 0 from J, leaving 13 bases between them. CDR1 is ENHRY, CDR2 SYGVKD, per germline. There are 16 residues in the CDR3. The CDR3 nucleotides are TGTGCCATCAGTGAGGAGTCGGGACTAGCTAACTATGGCTACACCTTC. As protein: CAISEESGLANYGYTF.

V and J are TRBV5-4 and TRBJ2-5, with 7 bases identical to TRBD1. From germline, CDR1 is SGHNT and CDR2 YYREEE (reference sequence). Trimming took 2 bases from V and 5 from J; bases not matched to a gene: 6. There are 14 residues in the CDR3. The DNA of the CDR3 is TGTGCCAGCAGCTTAGGACAGGCGGCCGAGACCCAGTACTTC. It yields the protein CASSLGQAAETQYF.

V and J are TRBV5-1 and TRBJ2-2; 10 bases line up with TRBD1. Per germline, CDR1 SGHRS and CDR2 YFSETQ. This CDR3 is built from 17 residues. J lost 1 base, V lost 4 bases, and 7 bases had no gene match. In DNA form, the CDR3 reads TGCGCCAGCAGCCGGGACAGGGGATCCGAGAACACCGGGGAGCTGTTTTTT. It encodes CASSRDRGSENTGELFF.

DNA for the CDR3: TGTGCCACCAGCAGAGAGGGGGCCACGACCTATGGCTACACCTTC. Protein product: CATSREGATTYGYTF. The chain has TRBV15 and TRBJ1-2, with D possibly being TRBD1 (6 bases). The germline V gene has CDR1 LNHNV and CDR2 YYDKDF (reference sequence). The CDR3 is 15 residues long. V lost 0 bases to trimming and J lost 4 bases, with 12 bases between them. Full variable domain (remainder filled in from reference TRBV15 and TRBJ1-2): DAMVIQNPRYQVTQFGKPVTLSCSQTLNHNVMYWYQQKSSQAPKLLFHYYDKDFNNEADTPDNFQSRRPNTSFCFLDIRSPGLGDTAMYLCATSREGATTYGYTFGSGTRLTVV.

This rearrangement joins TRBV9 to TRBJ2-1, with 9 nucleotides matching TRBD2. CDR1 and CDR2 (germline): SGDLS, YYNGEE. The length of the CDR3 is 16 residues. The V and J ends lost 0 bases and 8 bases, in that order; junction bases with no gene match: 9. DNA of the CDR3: TGTGCCAGCAGCGTAGAAGGGGCTAGCGGGATCTATGAGCAGTTCTTC. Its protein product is CASSVEGASGIYEQFF.

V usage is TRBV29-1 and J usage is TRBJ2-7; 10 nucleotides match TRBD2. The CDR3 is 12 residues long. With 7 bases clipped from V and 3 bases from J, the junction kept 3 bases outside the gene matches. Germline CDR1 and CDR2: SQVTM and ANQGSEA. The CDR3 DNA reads TGCAGCGCTAGCGGGAGTCTCTACGAGCAGTACTTC. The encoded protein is CSASGSLYEQYF.

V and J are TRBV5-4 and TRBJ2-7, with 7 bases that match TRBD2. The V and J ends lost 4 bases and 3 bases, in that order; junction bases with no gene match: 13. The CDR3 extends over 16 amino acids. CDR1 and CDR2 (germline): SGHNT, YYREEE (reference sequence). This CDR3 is CASSTKRGLADYEQYF. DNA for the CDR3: TGTGCCAGCAGCACGAAGAGGGGCCTAGCGGACTACGAGCAGTACTTC. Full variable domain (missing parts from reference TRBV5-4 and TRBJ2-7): ETGVTQSPTHLIKTRGQQVTLRCSSQSGHNTVSWYQQALGQGPQFIFQYYREEENGRGNFPPRFSGLQFPNYSSELNVNALELDDSALYLCASSTKRGLADYEQYFGPGTRLTVT.

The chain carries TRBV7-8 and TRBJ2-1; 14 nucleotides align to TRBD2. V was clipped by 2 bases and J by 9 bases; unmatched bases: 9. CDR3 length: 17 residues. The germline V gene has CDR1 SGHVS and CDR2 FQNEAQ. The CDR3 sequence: CASSLRAGLAGVGEQFF. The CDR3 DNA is TGTGCCAGCAGCTTAAGGGCGGGACTAGCGGGAGTGGGTGAGCAGTTCTTC.